What follows describes a single T cell receptor beta chain. Its antigen is as yet unknown. Use of 60 Vbeta and 13 Jbeta primers characterized the PCR. Sequencing was performed with immunoSEQ multiplex PCR; in TCRdb, only in-frame clones are kept and a portion is missing. In the table there are 130,000 to 150,000 clones, about four fifths of which are singletons. This specimen belongs to a study of cytomegalovirus exposure and HLA in healthy donors. Across the study: The study's early data release held about 85 million unique TCRs from HLA-typed donors.

General study findings and limits: With high specificity and sensitivity, the classifier reportedly diagnosed cytomegalovirus status. Across HLA loci, a later analysis found differing TCR association rates, with DRB1 most and HLA-C fewest. It was only CMV serostatus that was available as immune exposure information.

In germline, CDR1 is SGHNT, CDR2 YENEEA. The CDR3 length is 15 residues. After removal of 2 bases from V and 5 bases from J, the junction contained 6 bases not matched to a gene. Sequenced input: PBMCs. The genes are TRBV11-3 and TRBJ2-5; 9 positions agree with TRBD2. The clonotype comes from a man aged 35-49 years in good health and CMV-seronegative. CDR3 in amino acids: CASSLQKRGDETQYF. The CDR3 DNA follows: TGTGCCAGCAGCTTACAGAAGCGGGGGGATGAGACCCAGTACTTC.